The text below deals with one T cell receptor (beta chain). The data stem from a study of shared clonotypes between healthy human individuals. Profiled with immunoSEQ multiplex PCR; TCRdb holds only in-frame clones, not every one. The data contain roughly 400,000 clones, 90% to 98% of them singletons. Sequenced input: memory CD8+ T cells sorted from blood. The subset was: CD45RO+ cells pooled with CCR7-negative TemRA cells. This sequence originates from a man aged 30 to 45 in good health.

In DNA, the CDR3 is TGTGCCAGCAGAGGGAGGGGTTTCTTT. Protein sequence: CASRGRGFF. J is TRBJ1-1 and V is TRBV5-8, with D maybe TRBD1 (5 bases). The V gene lost 5 bases and the J gene lost 13 bases, with 9 bases spanning the gap. This CDR3 contains 9 residues. Germline V gene lookup returns CDR1 SGHTS and CDR2 YDEGEE.